These T cell receptor beta chains were read from a single sample in a study of regulatory T cells in long-lasting Graves disease. TCRdb re-called the multiplex PCR reads with MiXCR, one entry per CDR3 protein. The table includes 250,000 to 400,000 distinct CDR3 sequences, over 15% detected once. The input for sequencing was peripheral blood mononuclear cells (PBMCs), taken at new diagnosis, from a patient treated with antithyroid drugs. The source is a female donor with Graves disease. Both conserved end residues are part of each CDR3.

v_gene: TRBV20-1; j_gene: TRBJ2-2; CDR3aa: CSVSQGRNTGELFF
v_gene: TRBV12-3/TRBV12-4; j_gene: TRBJ2-2; CDR3aa: CASIGIFGGSGDTGELFF
v_gene: TRBV6-5; j_gene: TRBJ2-2; CDR3aa: CASSYSPGLAGNVSDTGELFF
v_gene: TRBV28; j_gene: TRBJ1-3; CDR3aa: CASSEAREGNTIYF
v_gene: TRBV30; j_gene: TRBJ2-2; CDR3aa: CAWSGQENTGELFF
v_gene: TRBV6-2/TRBV6-3; j_gene: TRBJ1-5; CDR3aa: CASGGVHSNQPQHF
v_gene: TRBV10-3; j_gene: TRBJ2-3; CDR3aa: CAISEALAADTQYF
v_gene: TRBV20-1; j_gene: TRBJ2-7; CDR3aa: CSARDLTGSSYEQYF
v_gene: TRBV30; j_gene: TRBJ2-4; CDR3aa: CAWSVSPNIQYF
v_gene: TRBV6-1; j_gene: TRBJ2-7; CDR3aa: CASSEAVAGGNPYEQYF
v_gene: TRBV10-2; j_gene: TRBJ1-4; CDR3aa: CASSESRQLGEKLFF
v_gene: TRBV20-1; j_gene: TRBJ2-1; CDR3aa: CSARDYETAYNEQFF
v_gene: TRBV12-3/TRBV12-4; j_gene: TRBJ1-5; CDR3aa: CASSLASYSNQPQHF
v_gene: TRBV25-1; j_gene: TRBJ2-5; CDR3aa: CASSEERPQETQYF
v_gene: TRBV5-4; j_gene: TRBJ2-3; CDR3aa: CASSFLAAGLPDTQYF
v_gene: TRBV6-5; j_gene: TRBJ2-7; CDR3aa: CASSYASGWDEQYF
v_gene: TRBV6-9; j_gene: TRBJ1-1; CDR3aa: CASSYGVMNTEAFF
v_gene: TRBV2; j_gene: TRBJ1-1; CDR3aa: CASRVQGTEAFF
v_gene: TRBV10-3; j_gene: TRBJ2-3; CDR3aa: CALGQGTDTQYF
v_gene: TRBV9; j_gene: TRBJ2-5; CDR3aa: CASSGAGGGPWETQYF
v_gene: TRBV12-3/TRBV12-4; j_gene: TRBJ2-7; CDR3aa: CASSLPPSGQSSSSYEQYF
v_gene: TRBV10-3; j_gene: TRBJ2-7; CDR3aa: CAISGTGWAYEQYF
v_gene: TRBV12-3/TRBV12-4; j_gene: TRBJ2-2; CDR3aa: CASTKETRRGPGELFF
v_gene: TRBV6-1; j_gene: TRBJ2-1; CDR3aa: CASSEGQGSYNEQFF
v_gene: TRBV20-1; j_gene: TRBJ2-7; CDR3aa: CSARDGAFYEQYF
v_gene: TRBV20-1; j_gene: TRBJ1-1; CDR3aa: CSARDIGILEAFF
v_gene: TRBV12-3/TRBV12-4; j_gene: TRBJ1-2; CDR3aa: CASRQDRGSNYGYTF
v_gene: TRBV27; j_gene: TRBJ2-2; CDR3aa: CASSQGGDRDYTGELFF
v_gene: TRBV30; j_gene: TRBJ1-5; CDR3aa: CALGGTNSNQPQHF
v_gene: TRBV6-5; j_gene: TRBJ1-6; CDR3aa: CASSWTENSPLHF
v_gene: TRBV6-1; j_gene: TRBJ2-5; CDR3aa: CASSPPLRTVHF
v_gene: TRBV4-2; j_gene: TRBJ2-5; CDR3aa: CASSQNRGLGETQYF
v_gene: TRBV20-1; j_gene: TRBJ2-2; CDR3aa: CSARERTGSGELFF
v_gene: TRBV2; j_gene: TRBJ2-1; CDR3aa: CASSGEVGSAVYEQFF
v_gene: TRBV7-8; j_gene: TRBJ1-1; CDR3aa: CASSLVWGTEAFF
v_gene: TRBV4-1; j_gene: TRBJ1-2; CDR3aa: CASSPPGREKAF
v_gene: TRBV25-1; j_gene: TRBJ1-2; CDR3aa: CAIQDRGYGYTF
v_gene: TRBV28; j_gene: TRBJ2-2; CDR3aa: CASSLWPGGSTGGAAAGELFF
v_gene: TRBV24-1; j_gene: TRBJ1-5; CDR3aa: CATSDLGQPQHF
v_gene: TRBV20-1; j_gene: TRBJ1-4; CDR3aa: CSAREVEKLFF
v_gene: TRBV11-3; j_gene: TRBJ2-1; CDR3aa: CASSLTYNEQFF
v_gene: TRBV6-5; j_gene: TRBJ2-5; CDR3aa: CASSYWGTETQYF
v_gene: TRBV30; j_gene: TRBJ2-7; CDR3aa: CAWSVQGGGYRQYF
v_gene: TRBV9; j_gene: TRBJ2-2; CDR3aa: CASSVDDSTGELFF
v_gene: TRBV6-1; j_gene: TRBJ1-2; CDR3aa: CASSPRGYGYTF
v_gene: TRBV30; j_gene: TRBJ1-5; CDR3aa: CAWSVQGGASNQPQHF
v_gene: TRBV6-5; j_gene: TRBJ1-6; CDR3aa: CASSYSGSSNSPLHF
v_gene: TRBV19; j_gene: TRBJ2-7; CDR3aa: CASSMGTSERDEQYF
v_gene: TRBV30; j_gene: TRBJ1-1; CDR3aa: CACRGRGNTEAFF